These 17 T cell receptor beta chains came from one sample sequenced in a study of early T cells in non-severe SARS-CoV-2 infection. TCRdb reprocessed the 5' RACE reads via MiXCR and lists one record per CDR3 protein. Among about 90,000 distinct CDR3 sequences listed, about 12% were seen once. This sample comprised whole blood, obtained at baseline. The receptors come from an adult who was a healthcare worker with PCR-confirmed SARS-CoV-2 infection or an uninfected control (not recorded which).

This clonotype was observed a handful of times. The CDR3 DNA sequence: TGCGCCAGCAGCCCAGAGTCGGGGTACTATGGCTACACCTTC. Amino acids: CASSPESGYYGYTF. The genes are TRBV5-1 and TRBJ1-2; unclear D gene. CDR1 is SGHRS and CDR2 is YFSETQ in the germline V gene. The CDR3 sequence is 14 residues long. V was clipped by 4 bases and J by 3 bases, with 13 bases between them. Combining the CDR3 with reference TRBV5-1 and TRBJ1-2 gives the whole variable domain KAGVTQTPRYLIKTRGQQVTLSCSPISGHRSVSWYQQTPGQGLQFLFEYFSETQRNKGNFPGRFSGRQFSNSRSEMNVSTLELGDSALYLCASSPESGYYGYTFGSGTRLTVV.

The rearrangement uses TRBV25-1 and TRBJ2-5; possibly TRBD1 for D (6 bases). CDR3 length equals 13 residues. The V gene's germline CDR1 is MGHDK and CDR2 SYGVNS. Trimming removed 7 bases at V and 1 base at J, with 10 bases between. CDR3 region: CASTNRVQETQYF. CDR3 in DNA: TGTGCCAGCACTAACAGGGTCCAAGAGACCCAGTACTTC.

V gene TRBV7-8 combines with J gene TRBJ2-5; D ambiguous. The length of the CDR3 is 15 residues. Germline V gene data show CDR1 as SGHVS and CDR2 as FQNEAQ. Deletions cut 1 base from V and 5 bases from J, with 14 bases between. CDR3 region: CASSLGTLRGETQYF. The CDR3 DNA sequence: TGTGCCAGCAGCTTAGGGACCCTTCGTGGGGAGACCCAGTACTTC.

This clonotype was recorded many times. The chain recombines TRBV11-2 with TRBJ2-7; 10 nucleotides line up with TRBD2. In germline, CDR1 is SGHAT, CDR2 FQNNGV. This CDR3 comprises 15 residues. Unmatched junction bases numbered 3, after V lost 2 bases and J lost 2 bases. The CDR3: CASSLRGLAAYEQYF. In DNA form, the CDR3 reads TGTGCCAGCAGCTTAAGAGGACTAGCGGCCTACGAGCAGTACTTC.

The chain combines TRBV11-2 with TRBJ2-5, with D tentatively TRBD1 or TRBD2 (5 bases each). The germline CDR1 and CDR2 sequences are SGHAT and FQNNGV. The CDR3 runs 15 residues. The V gene lost 2 bases and the J gene lost 0 bases, with 10 bases spanning the gap. The CDR3 DNA follows: TGTGCCAGCAGCTTATCCCCGGGACACCAAGAGACCCAGTACTTC. The encoded protein is CASSLSPGHQETQYF.

The rearrangement uses TRBV2 and TRBJ2-1; D gene ambiguous. Per germline, CDR1 SNHLY and CDR2 FYNNEI. This CDR3 region has 14 residues. Trimming left V 6 bases short and J 5 bases short, with 14 bases between. This chain's CDR3 is CASSSISNHNEQFF. The CDR3 coding sequence is TGTGCCAGCAGCTCAATATCAAATCACAATGAGCAGTTCTTC. The full variable domain, in which reference TRBV2 and TRBJ2-1 provide the parts outside the CDR3, is EPEVTQTPSHQVTQMGQEVILRCVPISNHLYFYWYRQILGQKVEFLVSFYNNEISEKSEIFDDQFSVERPDGSNFTLKIRSTKLEDSAMYFCASSSISNHNEQFFGPGTRLTVL.

This clonotype came up a few times. The V and J genes are TRBV6-4 and TRBJ2-2; 14 positions agree with TRBD2. Germline assignment: CDR1 MRHNA and CDR2 SNTAGT. The junction had 3 bases not matched to a gene; V was cut back by 0 bases and J by 0 bases. The CDR3 runs to 19 residues. The CDR3 sequence is CASSDSGTSGSANTGELFF. DNA for the CDR3: TGTGCCAGCAGTGACTCGGGGACTAGCGGGAGCGCGAACACCGGGGAGCTGTTTTTT.

Only a few counts were recorded for this clonotype. The chain employs TRBV29-1 and TRBJ2-7; D gene unclear. Germline assignment: CDR1 SQVTM and CDR2 ANQGSEA. Trimming removed 0 bases at V and 4 bases at J, with 4 bases between. There are 11 residues in the CDR3. The CDR3 DNA reads TGCAGCGTTGAAGACAAATACGAGCAGTACTTC. This translates into CSVEDKYEQYF.

This clonotype was seen at least ten times. In DNA, the CDR3 is TGTGCCAGCAGCCGCCTTGGGGACCGAACTGAAGCTTTCTTT. Its translation: CASSRLGDRTEAFF. The chain combines TRBV3-1 with TRBJ1-1; D is perhaps TRBD1 (5 bases). This CDR3 region has 14 residues. Trimming took 4 bases from V and 5 from J, leaving 14 bases between them. The germline V gene has CDR1 LGHDT and CDR2 YNNKEL (reference sequence).

Only a few counts were recorded for this clonotype. The V call is TRBV29-1, the J call TRBJ1-1; TRBD1 agrees at 9 bases. Germline trimming cut 6 bases from V and 1 base from J; bases unmatched to any gene: 9. This CDR3 has 15 residues. Germline CDR1 reads SQVTM; CDR2 reads ANQGSEA. In nucleotides, the CDR3 is TGCAGCGTACTCATTCCGGGACAGGGGAACACTGAAGCTTTCTTT. This sequence encodes CSVLIPGQGNTEAFF.

This clonotype was seen many times. The chain uses TRBV19 and TRBJ1-2, with TRBD1 matching 7 bases. CDR1 is LNHDA and CDR2 is SQIVND in the germline V gene (reference sequence). Trimming at V came to 7 bases and at J to 4 bases, leaving 6 bases not matched to a gene. This CDR3 region has 13 residues. In nucleotides, the CDR3 is TGTGCCAGTATGTCGGGACAGTCCTATGGCTACACCTTC. Protein product: CASMSGQSYGYTF.

This clonotype occurred a few times. An end of the junction differs from the germline gene, which may be a read error. This chain connects TRBV30 to TRBJ2-2; 7 positions agree with TRBD1. The CDR3 extends over 13 amino acids. CDR1 and CDR2 (germline): GTSNPN, SVGIG (reference sequence). The CDR3 protein is CAWTPTGKGELIF. In nucleotides, the CDR3 is TGTGCCTGGACCCCGACAGGGAAGGGGGAGCTGATTTTT. The variable domain in full, with the rest retrieved from reference TRBV30 and TRBJ2-2, is SQTIHQWPATLVQPVGSPLSLECTVEGTSNPNLYWYRQAAGRGLQLLFYSVGIGQISSEVPQNLSASRPQDRQFILSSKKLLLSDSGFYLCAWTPTGKGELIFGEGSRLTVL.

This clonotype was seen a few times. The genes are TRBV3-1 and TRBJ2-3, with unresolved D. Germline CDR1 LGHDT, CDR2 YNNKEL (reference sequence). The CDR3 loop spans 12 amino acids. Trimming stripped 1 base from V and 6 bases from J, with 5 bases between. CDR3 nucleotides: TGTGCCAGCAGCCAAGTTTTGGATACGCAGTATTTT. This gives the protein CASSQVLDTQYF.

V and J are TRBV10-3 and TRBJ2-7; D is unresolved. The CDR3 has 11 amino acids. Germline lookup yields CDR1 ENHRY and CDR2 SYGVKD. Trimming pared 3 bases from V and 6 bases from J, leaving 6 bases between. The CDR3 nucleotides are TGTGCCATCAGTGACCACTCCGAGCAGTACTTC. Its protein is CAISDHSEQYF.

This clonotype was seen many times. The chain links TRBV5-4 to TRBJ1-2, with TRBD1 as a possible D gene (5 bases). V was shortened by 1 base and J by 4 bases, with 14 bases between the two germline ends. Germline assignment: CDR1 SGHNT and CDR2 YYREEE (reference sequence). This CDR3 is 15 amino acids long. The chain's CDR3 is CASSLWMGESYGYTF. For the CDR3, the DNA is TGTGCCAGCAGCTTGTGGATGGGGGAATCCTATGGCTACACCTTC.

The genes are TRBV27 and TRBJ2-7; 9 bases match TRBD1. CDR3 length: 15 residues. Germline V gene data show CDR1 as MNHEY and CDR2 as SMNVEV (reference sequence). With 6 bases clipped from V and 1 base from J, the junction kept 7 bases outside the gene matches. CDR3 protein: CASRPGQGISYEQYF. The CDR3 bases are TGTGCCAGCAGGCCCGGACAGGGGATATCCTACGAGCAGTACTTC.

The chain combines TRBV15 with TRBJ2-7, with 7 bases matching TRBD2. The J segment lost 2 bases and the V segment lost 0 bases, leaving 1 base of the junction unmatched. The CDR3 runs 14 residues. Germline assignment: CDR1 LNHNV and CDR2 YYDKDF (reference sequence). The CDR3 nucleotides read TGTGCCACCAGCAGAGACAGCGGGACCTACGAGCAGTACTTC. It yields the protein CATSRDSGTYEQYF. The full variable domain, in which reference TRBV15 and TRBJ2-7 provide the parts outside the CDR3, is DAMVIQNPRYQVTQFGKPVTLSCSQTLNHNVMYWYQQKSSQAPKLLFHYYDKDFNNEADTPDNFQSRRPNTSFCFLDIRSPGLGDTAMYLCATSRDSGTYEQYFGPGTRLTVT.